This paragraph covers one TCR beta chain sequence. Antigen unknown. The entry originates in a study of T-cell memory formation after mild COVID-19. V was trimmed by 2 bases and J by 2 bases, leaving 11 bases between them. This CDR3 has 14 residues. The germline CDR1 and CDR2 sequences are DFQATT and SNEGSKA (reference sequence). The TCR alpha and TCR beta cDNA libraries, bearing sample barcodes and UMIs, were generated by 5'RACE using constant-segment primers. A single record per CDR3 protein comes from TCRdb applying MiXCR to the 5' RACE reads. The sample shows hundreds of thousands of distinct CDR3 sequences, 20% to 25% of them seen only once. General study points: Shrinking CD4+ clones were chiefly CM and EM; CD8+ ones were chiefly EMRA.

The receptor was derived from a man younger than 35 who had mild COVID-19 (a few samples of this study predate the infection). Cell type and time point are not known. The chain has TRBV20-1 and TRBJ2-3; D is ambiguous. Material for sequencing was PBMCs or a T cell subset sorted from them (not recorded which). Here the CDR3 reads CSARINSNTDTQYF. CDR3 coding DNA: TGCAGTGCTAGAATTAACTCAAACACAGATACGCAGTATTTT.